These 3 T cell receptor beta chains originate from one sample sequenced in a study of identical twins. Each CDR3 protein gets one entry after TCRdb re-called the 5' RACE reads with MiXCR. The repertoire holds roughly 240,000 distinct CDR3 sequences, roughly 7% seen once, with approximately 3.6% in the top ten. These data were also filed under a second study, of yellow fever vaccine responses in identical twins.

Sequenced input: memory (CD45RO+) T cells sorted from blood. The receptors were gathered from a woman aged 18-29 years in good health.

This clonotype was seen more than once but under ten times. The chain employs TRBV24-1 and TRBJ2-1; no firm D call. CDR1 is KGHDR, CDR2 SFDVKD, per germline. V was shortened by 5 bases and J by 7 bases, with 8 bases between the two germline ends. The CDR3 has 12 amino acids. CDR3 residues: CATSVVGNEQFF. The CDR3 nucleotides are TGTGCCACCAGTGTGGTAGGGAATGAGCAGTTCTTC.

This rearrangement joins TRBV7-3 to TRBJ2-1, with D perhaps matching TRBD2 (5 bases). CDR3 length equals 12 residues. Germline assignment: CDR1 SGHTA and CDR2 FQGTGA. V gave up 5 bases and J gave up 9 bases, with 11 bases separating them. The chain's CDR3 is CASSKYGGEQFF. CDR3 nucleotides: TGTGCCAGCAGCAAATATGGAGGTGAGCAGTTCTTC.

This clonotype has ten or more counts. V usage is TRBV5-1 and J usage is TRBJ2-2, with TRBD1 identical over 9 bases. The CDR3 spans 16 residues. Germline V CDR1 and CDR2: SGHRS, YFSETQ. Unmatched junction bases numbered 6, after V lost 4 bases and J lost 2 bases. CDR3 sequence reads: CASSNRDRDNTGELFF. CDR3 sequence (DNA): TGCGCCAGCAGCAACCGGGACAGGGACAACACCGGGGAGCTGTTTTTT.